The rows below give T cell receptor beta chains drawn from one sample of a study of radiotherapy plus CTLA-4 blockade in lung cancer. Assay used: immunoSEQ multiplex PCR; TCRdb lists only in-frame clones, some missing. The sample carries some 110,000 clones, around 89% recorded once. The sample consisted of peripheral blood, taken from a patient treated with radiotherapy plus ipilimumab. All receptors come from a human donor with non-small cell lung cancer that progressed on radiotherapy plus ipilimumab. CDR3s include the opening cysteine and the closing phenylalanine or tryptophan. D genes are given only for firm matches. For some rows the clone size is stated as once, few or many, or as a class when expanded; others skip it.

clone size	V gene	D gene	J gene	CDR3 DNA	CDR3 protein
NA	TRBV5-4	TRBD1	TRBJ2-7	TGTGCCAGCAGCTTGGACCAGGGGGCGTTCTACGAGCAGTACTTC	CASSLDQGAFYEQYF
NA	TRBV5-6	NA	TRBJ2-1	TGTGCCAGCAGCTTGGAGTGGCGCCGCCTAGCACAAGATGAGCAGTTCTTC	CASSLEWRRLAQDEQFF
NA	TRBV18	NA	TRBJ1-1	TGTGCCAGCTCACCGTACACAGTGAACACTGAAGCTTTCTTT	CASSPYTVNTEAFF
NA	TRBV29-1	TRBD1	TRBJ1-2	TGCAGCGCCGGACGACAGGGGGCAGGGGGCTACACCTTC	CSAGRQGAGGYTF
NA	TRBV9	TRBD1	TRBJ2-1	TGTGCCAGCAGCCCCCACCCGGGACAGGGCGGCAATGAGCAGTTCTTC	CASSPHPGQGGNEQFF
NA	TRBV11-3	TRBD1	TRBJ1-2	TGTGCCAGCAGTATAGCCGGGACAGGGGCCGATAACTATGGCTACACCTTC	CASSIAGTGADNYGYTF
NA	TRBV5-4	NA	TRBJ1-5	TGTGCCAGCAGCTTGGACAGCAATCAGCCCCAGCATTTT	CASSLDSNQPQHF
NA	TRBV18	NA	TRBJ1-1	TGTGCCAGCTCACTTCAGGGGACGAACACTGAAGCTTTCTTT	CASSLQGTNTEAFF
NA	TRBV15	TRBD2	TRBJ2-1	TGTGCCACCAGCAGAGTGGGACTAGCGGGAGGAGACAATGAGCAGTTCTTC	CATSRVGLAGGDNEQFF
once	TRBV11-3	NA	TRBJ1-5	TGTGCCAGCAGCCCCGGGGGGGAACAGCCCCAGCATTTT	CASSPGGEQPQHF
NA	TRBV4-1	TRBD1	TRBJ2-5	TGCGCCAGCAGTTCCGGGACAGGGGTTGTGAGACAAGAGACCCAGTACTTC	CASSSGTGVVRQETQYF
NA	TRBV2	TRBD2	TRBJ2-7	TGTGCCAGCAGTGACTTAGAGCGGGAGGGCCCCTACGAGCAGTACTTC	CASSDLEREGPYEQYF
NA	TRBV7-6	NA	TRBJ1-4	TGTGCCAGCAGCTTAGCTCCGCCTGCAACTAATGAAAAACTGTTTTTT	CASSLAPPATNEKLFF
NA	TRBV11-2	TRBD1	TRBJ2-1	TGTGCCAGCAGCCTCATCAGGGGGTTTGGTGAGCAGTTCTTC	CASSLIRGFGEQFF
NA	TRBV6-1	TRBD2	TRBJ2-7	TGTGCCACCCGACCAGCGGGAGGGATAGACGAGCAGTACTTC	CATRPAGGIDEQYF
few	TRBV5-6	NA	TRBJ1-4	TGTGCCAGCAGCCTGGGAACTCCGGTTGAAAAACTGTTTTTT	CASSLGTPVEKLFF
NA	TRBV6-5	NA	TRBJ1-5	TGTGCCAGCAGATCTGAGGGGCCGTTTCAGCCCCAGCATTTT	CASRSEGPFQPQHF
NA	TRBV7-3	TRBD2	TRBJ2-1	TGTGCCAGCAGCTCCCGTGGCCAGCGGGAGGAAAACTACAATGAGCAGTTCTTC	CASSSRGQREENYNEQFF
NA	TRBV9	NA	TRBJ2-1	TGTGCCAGCAGCGACGACTGGCGCGGGAACTCCTACAATGAGCAGTTCTTC	CASSDDWRGNSYNEQFF
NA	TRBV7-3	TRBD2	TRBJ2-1	TGTGCCAGCAGTCAGACTAGCGGGAGCGACAATGAGCAGTTCTTC	CASSQTSGSDNEQFF
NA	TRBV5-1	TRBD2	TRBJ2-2	TGCGCCAGCAGCATCTTAGCGGGGGCCACCGGGGAGCTGTTTTTT	CASSILAGATGELFF
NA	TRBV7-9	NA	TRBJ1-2	TGTGCCAGCAGCTTATACGGCGACGCTCGGGTTGGCTACACCTTC	CASSLYGDARVGYTF
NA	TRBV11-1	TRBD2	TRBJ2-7	TGTGCCAGCGCTTGGGGAAGGGGACTAGCGAACTACGAGCAGTACTTC	CASAWGRGLANYEQYF
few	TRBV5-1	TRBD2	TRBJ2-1	TGCGCCAGCAGCTTTTCAAGCGGGAACTCCTACAATGAGCAGTTCTTC	CASSFSSGNSYNEQFF
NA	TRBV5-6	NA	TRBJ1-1	TGTGCCAGCAGCTTGGGGACGGCACACACTGAAGCTTTCTTT	CASSLGTAHTEAFF
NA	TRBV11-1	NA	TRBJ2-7	TGTGCCAGCGGTACGGGCTGGGAGCAGTACTTC	CASGTGWEQYF
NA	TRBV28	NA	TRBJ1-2	TGTGCCAGCATCTCGAGCCGGGTGTACACCTTC	CASISSRVYTF
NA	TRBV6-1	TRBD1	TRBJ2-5	TGTGCCAGCAGTGAAGATTCGAGACAGGGGCGCGGAGAGACCCAGTACTTC	CASSEDSRQGRGETQYF
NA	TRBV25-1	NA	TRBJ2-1	TGTGCCAGCAATTTGGGGACTTCGAATAACAATGAGCAGTTCTTC	CASNLGTSNNNEQFF
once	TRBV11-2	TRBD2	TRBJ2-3	TGTGCCAGCAGCCCCGGACTAGCGGGACTCACAGATACGCAGTATTTT	CASSPGLAGLTDTQYF
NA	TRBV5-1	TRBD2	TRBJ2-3	TGCGCCAGCAGCTCCGGGACTAGTGCTAGCACAGATACGCAGTATTTT	CASSSGTSASTDTQYF
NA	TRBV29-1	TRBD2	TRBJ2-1	TGCAGCGTCTCATTGACTAGCGGGGCCTACAATGAGCAGTTCTTC	CSVSLTSGAYNEQFF
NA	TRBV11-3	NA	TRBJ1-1	TGTGCCAGCAGCTTAGGGATGAGGTTGAGGGCTTTCTTT	CASSLGMRLRAFF
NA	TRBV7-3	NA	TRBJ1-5	TGTGCCAGCAGCTCAGGGTCCAATCAGCCCCAGCATTTT	CASSSGSNQPQHF
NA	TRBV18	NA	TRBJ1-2	TGTGCCAGCTCACCAGATGGAGCCCTCACCACGGGCTACACCTTC	CASSPDGALTTGYTF
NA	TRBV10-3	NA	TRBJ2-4	TGTGCCATCAGTGAGTGGGGGCAGGACATTCAGTACTTC	CAISEWGQDIQYF
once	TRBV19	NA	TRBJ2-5	TGTGCCAGTAGTATCGGGGGGCAGGAGACCCAGTACTTC	CASSIGGQETQYF
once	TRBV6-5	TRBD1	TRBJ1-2	TGTGCCAGCAGCCCAGGGACAGGGGGCAATGGCTACACCTTC	CASSPGTGGNGYTF
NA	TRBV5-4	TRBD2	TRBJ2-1	TGTGCCAGCAGCGTCCCGGGACTAGCCCATTCAAAGCAGTTCTTC	CASSVPGLAHSKQFF
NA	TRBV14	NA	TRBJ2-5	TGTGCCAGCAGCCAGCAACTCAGGGGGACCCAGTACTTC	CASSQQLRGTQYF
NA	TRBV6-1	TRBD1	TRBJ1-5	TGTGCCAGTCACAGGGGGCCGAGCAATCAGCCCCAGCATTTT	CASHRGPSNQPQHF
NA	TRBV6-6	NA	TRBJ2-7	TGTGCCAGCAGTTACTCAGCCAAGCAGTACTTC	CASSYSAKQYF
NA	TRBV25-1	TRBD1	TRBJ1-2	TGTGCCAGCAGTGAGCCGGGACAGGGGTACTATGGCTACACCTTC	CASSEPGQGYYGYTF
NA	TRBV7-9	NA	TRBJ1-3	TGTGCCAGCAGCTCCCAGGCGGCAGGCTCTGGAAACACCATATATTTT	CASSSQAAGSGNTIYF
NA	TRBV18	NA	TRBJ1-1	TGTGCCAGCTCACCACCGATAGGGAAGAACACTGAAGCTTTCTTT	CASSPPIGKNTEAFF
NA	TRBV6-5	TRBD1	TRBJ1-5	TGTGCCAGCAGTTACACAGGGGGCAATCAGCCCCAGCATTTT	CASSYTGGNQPQHF
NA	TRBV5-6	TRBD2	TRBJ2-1	TGTGCCAGCAGCTCTGGACTAGCGGGCTACAATGAGCAGTTCTTC	CASSSGLAGYNEQFF
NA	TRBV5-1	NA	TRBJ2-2	TGCGCCAGCAGCTTCGGTAATGCCCCGTCGGCCGGGGAGCTGTTTTTT	CASSFGNAPSAGELFF
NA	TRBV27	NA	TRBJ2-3	TGTGCCAGCAGGATAGTTGGGAGCGGCACAGATACGCAGTATTTT	CASRIVGSGTDTQYF
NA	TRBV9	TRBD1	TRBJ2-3	TGTGCCAGCAGCGCCCGAAGACAGGGGCGCACAGATACGCAGTATTTT	CASSARRQGRTDTQYF
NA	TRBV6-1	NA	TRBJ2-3	TGTGCCAGCAGTGGAGGGACAACCAGTACGCAGTATTTT	CASSGGTTSTQYF
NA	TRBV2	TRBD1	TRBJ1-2	TGTGCCAGCAGTGTGGAGACAGGGACTTGGGGCTATGGCTACACCTTC	CASSVETGTWGYGYTF
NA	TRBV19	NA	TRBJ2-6	TGTGCCAGTAGTATAGAGCCGGGGACCCTCTCCGGGGCCAACGTCCTGACTTTC	CASSIEPGTLSGANVLTF
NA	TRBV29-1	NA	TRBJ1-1	TGCAGCACTCGCGGGGGGTCCCCGAGGACTGAAGCTTTCTTT	CSTRGGSPRTEAFF
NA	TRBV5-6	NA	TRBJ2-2	TGTGCCAGCAGCTTTGACCTCTCCGGGGAGCTGTTTTTT	CASSFDLSGELFF